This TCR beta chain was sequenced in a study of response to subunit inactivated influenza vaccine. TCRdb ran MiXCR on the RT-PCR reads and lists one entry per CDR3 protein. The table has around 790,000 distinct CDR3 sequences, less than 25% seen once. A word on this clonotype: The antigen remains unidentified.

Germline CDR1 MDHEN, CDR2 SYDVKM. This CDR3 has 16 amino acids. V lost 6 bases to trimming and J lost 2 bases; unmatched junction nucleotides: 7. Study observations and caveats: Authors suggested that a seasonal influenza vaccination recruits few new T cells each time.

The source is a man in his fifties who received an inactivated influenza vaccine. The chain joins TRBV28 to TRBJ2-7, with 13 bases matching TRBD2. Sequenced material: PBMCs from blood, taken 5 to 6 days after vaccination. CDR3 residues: CASRTPGLAGAYEQYF. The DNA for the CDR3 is TGTGCCAGCAGGACCCCAGGACTAGCGGGAGCCTACGAGCAGTACTTC.